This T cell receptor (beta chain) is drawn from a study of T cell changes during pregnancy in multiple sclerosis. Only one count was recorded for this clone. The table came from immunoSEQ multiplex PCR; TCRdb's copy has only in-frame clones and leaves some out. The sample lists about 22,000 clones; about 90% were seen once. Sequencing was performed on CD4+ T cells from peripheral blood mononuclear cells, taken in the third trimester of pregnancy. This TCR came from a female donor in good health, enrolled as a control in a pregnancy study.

CDR3 sequence: CASSLATGAFSNQPQHF. DNA of the CDR3: TGTGCCAGCAGCTTAGCGACAGGGGCGTTTAGCAATCAGCCCCAGCATTTT. The chain couples TRBV7-8 to TRBJ1-5; 8 nucleotides line up with TRBD1. This CDR3 has 17 amino acids. Germline loops: CDR1 SGHVS, CDR2 FQNEAQ. J gave up 0 bases and V 0 bases, and 4 bases lay outside the gene matches.